The sequence of this T cell receptor (beta chain) was determined in a study of pediatric ulcerative colitis. General study findings and limits: Clonal expansions reduced rectal repertoire diversity in acute severe colitis.

Only in-frame clones appear in the TCRdb table, and some are missing; sequencing was by immunoSEQ multiplex PCR. The sample contains more than 15,000 clones, approximately 69% of which appear only once. Details on this clone: Antigen specificity is unknown.

V gave up 6 bases and J gave up 1 base; unmatched junction bases: 4. Germline assignment: CDR1 SQVTM and CDR2 ANQGSEA. The CDR3 covers 13 residues. The rectum was sampled with one to two pinch biopsies at colonoscopy. The chain couples TRBV29-1 to TRBJ1-1; 8 bases agree with TRBD1. Sequencing input: gut tissue. This TCR came from a girl under 18 with moderate ulcerative colitis. The CDR3 DNA reads TGCAGCGTGAGGACAGGGACGAACACTGAAGCTTTCTTT. It codes for CSVRTGTNTEAFF.